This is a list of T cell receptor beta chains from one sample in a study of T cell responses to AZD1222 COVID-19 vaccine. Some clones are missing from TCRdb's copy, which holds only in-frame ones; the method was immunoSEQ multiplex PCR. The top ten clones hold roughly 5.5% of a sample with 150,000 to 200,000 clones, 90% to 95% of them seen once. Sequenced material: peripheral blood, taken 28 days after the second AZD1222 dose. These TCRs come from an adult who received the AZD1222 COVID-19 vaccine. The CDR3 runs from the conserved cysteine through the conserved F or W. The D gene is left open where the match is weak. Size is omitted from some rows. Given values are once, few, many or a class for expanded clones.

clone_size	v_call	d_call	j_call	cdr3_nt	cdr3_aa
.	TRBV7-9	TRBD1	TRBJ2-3	TGTGCCAGCAGCCCCGGGACAGGGACAGATACGCAGTATTTT	CASSPGTGTDTQYF
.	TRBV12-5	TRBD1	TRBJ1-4	TGTGCTAGTGGTTTGGGACAGGGTGAAATGGAAAAACTGTTTTTT	CASGLGQGEMEKLFF
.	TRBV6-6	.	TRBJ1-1	TGTGCCAGCAGTTACTCGGTCAGTAACACTGAAGCTTTCTTT	CASSYSVSNTEAFF
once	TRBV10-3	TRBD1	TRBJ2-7	TGTGCCATCAGTGAGGCTTCGGGACAGTTCTACGAGCAGTACTTC	CAISEASGQFYEQYF
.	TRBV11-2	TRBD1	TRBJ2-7	TGTGCCAGCAGCCCGGGACAGGGACGCGAGCAGTACTTC	CASSPGQGREQYF
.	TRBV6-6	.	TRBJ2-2	TGTGCCAGCAGTCAGTGGAGTACTGCCACCGGGGAGCTGTTTTTT	CASSQWSTATGELFF
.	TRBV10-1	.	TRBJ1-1	TGCGCCAGCAGTCCCACTACCCTGGGGGCTTTCTTT	CASSPTTLGAFF
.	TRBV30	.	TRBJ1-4	TGTGCCTGGAGTTTCCGGGGAGCAACTAATGAAAAACTGTTTTTT	CAWSFRGATNEKLFF
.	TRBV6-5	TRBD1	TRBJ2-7	TGTGCCAGCAGTTACGGGACAGGACGAGCCGAGCAGTACTTC	CASSYGTGRAEQYF
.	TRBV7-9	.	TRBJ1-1	TGTGCCAGCAGCCCCAACCTGACGGTGGTAAAGGAAGCTTTCTTT	CASSPNLTVVKEAFF
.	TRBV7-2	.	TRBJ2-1	TGTGCCAGCAGTCCTAACGGTCACCTCGGCGATGAGCAGTTCTTC	CASSPNGHLGDEQFF
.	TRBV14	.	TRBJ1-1	TGTGCCAGCAGCCAAGTCGGGAAGGGAGCGGACACTGAAGCTTTCTTT	CASSQVGKGADTEAFF
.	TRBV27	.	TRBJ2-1	TGTGCCAGCAGTGGGGACCGGGAAACAAATTACAATGAGCAGTTCTTC	CASSGDRETNYNEQFF
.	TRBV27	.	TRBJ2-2	TGTGCCAGCAGTTTATCGAGGATTGTATTAGGGACAACCGGGGAGCTGTTTTTT	CASSLSRIVLGTTGELFF
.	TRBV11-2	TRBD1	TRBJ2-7	TGTGCCAGCAGCCCAAGGTATGGACAGGGGGCAACTTACGAGCAGTACTTC	CASSPRYGQGATYEQYF
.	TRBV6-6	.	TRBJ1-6	TGTGCCAGCAGTCCCCCCCGGGGCGTCACGGGTAATTCACCCCTCCACTTT	CASSPPRGVTGNSPLHF
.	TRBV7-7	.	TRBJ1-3	TGTGCCAGCAGCTTAGGCTGGGGAAACACCATATATTTT	CASSLGWGNTIYF
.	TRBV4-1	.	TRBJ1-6	TGCGCCAGCAGCGGGCAGGGAATCTATAATTCACCCCTCCACTTT	CASSGQGIYNSPLHF
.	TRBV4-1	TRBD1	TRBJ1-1	TGCGCCAGCAGCCAGGCAGGGGGGGCGTTGAACACTGAAGCTTTCTTT	CASSQAGGALNTEAFF
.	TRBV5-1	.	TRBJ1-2	TGCGCCAGCAGCTCCGCGGGTTGGGATGGCTACACCTTC	CASSSAGWDGYTF
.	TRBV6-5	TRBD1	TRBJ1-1	TGTGCCAGCAGTAAACGACAGGGCGAAGCTTTCTTT	CASSKRQGEAFF
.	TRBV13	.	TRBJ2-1	TGTGCCAGCGGGAGCCTTCGGAATGAGCAGTTCTTC	CASGSLRNEQFF
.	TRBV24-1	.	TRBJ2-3	TGTGCCACCAGTGACCCCAGCGGAACCGGAGATACGCAGTATTTT	CATSDPSGTGDTQYF
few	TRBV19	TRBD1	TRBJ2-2	TGTGCCAGTAGTATAGACGGGACAGGGGTTGGTACCGGGGAGCTGTTTTTT	CASSIDGTGVGTGELFF
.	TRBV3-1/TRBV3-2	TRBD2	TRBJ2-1	TGTGCCAGCAGCCAAGATTTCGCGGGAGGGTACAATGAGCAGTTCTTC	CASSQDFAGGYNEQFF
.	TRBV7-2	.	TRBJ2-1	TGTGCCAGCAGCTTAGCGCTCAATGAGCAGTTCTTC	CASSLALNEQFF
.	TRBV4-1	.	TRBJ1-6	TGCGCCAGCAGCCAAGAGACAGTGAATTCACCCCTCCACTTT	CASSQETVNSPLHF
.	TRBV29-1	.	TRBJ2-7	TGCAGCGTTGAATCGCCAGGAGGCTACGAGCAGTACTTC	CSVESPGGYEQYF
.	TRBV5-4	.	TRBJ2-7	TGTGCCAGCAGCGGGGGGCAGGGGGCCTACGAGCAGTACTTC	CASSGGQGAYEQYF
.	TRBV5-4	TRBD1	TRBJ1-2	TGTGCCAGCAGCTCGGGACAGGATGGCTACACCTTC	CASSSGQDGYTF
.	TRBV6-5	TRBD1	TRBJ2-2	TGTGCCAGCACGGACAGGGGGCGCGAGACCGGGGAGCTGTTTTTT	CASTDRGRETGELFF
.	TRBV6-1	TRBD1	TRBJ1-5	TGTGCCAGCAGTGAGGGACAGTATAATCAGCCCCAGCATTTT	CASSEGQYNQPQHF
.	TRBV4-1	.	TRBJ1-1	TGCGCCAGCAGCCTCCTAGGGATTACTGAAGCTTTCTTT	CASSLLGITEAFF
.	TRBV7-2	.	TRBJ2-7	TGTGCCAGCAGCTTAGTGGGGGACTCTCACGAGCAGTACTTC	CASSLVGDSHEQYF
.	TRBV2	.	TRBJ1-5	TGTGCCAGCAGTGAAGCAGGATGGGGGGGATATAGCAATCAGCCCCAGCATTTT	CASSEAGWGGYSNQPQHF
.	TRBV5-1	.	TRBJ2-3	TGCGCCAGCAGCTTGGTTCCAGGCTCTAGCACAGATACGCAGTATTTT	CASSLVPGSSTDTQYF
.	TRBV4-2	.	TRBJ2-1	TGTGCCAGCAGCCGGGCATTGCAGTTCTTC	CASSRALQFF